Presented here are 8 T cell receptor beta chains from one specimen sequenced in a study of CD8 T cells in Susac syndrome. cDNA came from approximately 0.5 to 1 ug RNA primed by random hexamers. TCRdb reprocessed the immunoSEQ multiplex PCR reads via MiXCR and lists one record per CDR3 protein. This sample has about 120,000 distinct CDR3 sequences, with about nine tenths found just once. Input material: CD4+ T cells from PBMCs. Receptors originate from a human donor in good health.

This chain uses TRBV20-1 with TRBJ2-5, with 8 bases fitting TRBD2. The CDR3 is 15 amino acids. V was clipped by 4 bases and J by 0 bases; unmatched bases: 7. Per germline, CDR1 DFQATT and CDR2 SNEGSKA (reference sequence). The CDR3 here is CSATYLAGHQETQYF. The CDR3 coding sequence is TGCAGTGCTACTTACCTAGCGGGCCACCAAGAGACCCAGTACTTC.

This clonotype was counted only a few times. CDR3 bases: TGTGCCAGTAGTGTCCGGGACAGGAACACCGGGGAGCTGTTTTTT. Translating gives CASSVRDRNTGELFF. The chain is built from TRBV19 and TRBJ2-2, with 7 bases identical to TRBD1. The CDR3 loop spans 15 amino acids. The V gene end was trimmed by 5 bases and the J gene end by 1 base; junction bases not matched to a gene: 4. Germline CDR1 and CDR2: LNHDA and SQIVND (reference sequence).

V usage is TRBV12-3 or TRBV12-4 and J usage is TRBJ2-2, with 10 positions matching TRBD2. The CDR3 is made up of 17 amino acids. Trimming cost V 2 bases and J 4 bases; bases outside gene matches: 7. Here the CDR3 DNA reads TGTGCCAGCAGTTTAACTAGCGGGATTTCTGGCACCGGGGAGCTGTTTTTT. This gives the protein CASSLTSGISGTGELFF.

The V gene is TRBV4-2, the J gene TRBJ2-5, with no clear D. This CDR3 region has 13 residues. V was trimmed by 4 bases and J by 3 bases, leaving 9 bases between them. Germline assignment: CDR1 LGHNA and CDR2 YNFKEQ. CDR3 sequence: CASSPSLEETQYF. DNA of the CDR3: TGTGCCAGCAGCCCAAGTCTCGAAGAGACCCAGTACTTC.

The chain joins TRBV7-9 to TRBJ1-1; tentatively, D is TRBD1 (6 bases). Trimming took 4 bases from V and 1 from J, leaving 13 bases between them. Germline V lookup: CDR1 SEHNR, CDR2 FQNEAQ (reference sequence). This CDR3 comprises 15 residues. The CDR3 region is CASSSEGDSNTEAFF. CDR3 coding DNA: TGTGCCAGCAGCTCCGAGGGGGACTCGAACACTGAAGCTTTCTTT.

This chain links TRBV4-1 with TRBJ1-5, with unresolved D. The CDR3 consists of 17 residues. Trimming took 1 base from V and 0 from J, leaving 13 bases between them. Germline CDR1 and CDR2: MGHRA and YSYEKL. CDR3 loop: CASSQVDLGFSNQPQHF. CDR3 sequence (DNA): TGCGCCAGCAGCCAAGTCGACCTGGGATTTAGCAATCAGCCCCAGCATTTT.

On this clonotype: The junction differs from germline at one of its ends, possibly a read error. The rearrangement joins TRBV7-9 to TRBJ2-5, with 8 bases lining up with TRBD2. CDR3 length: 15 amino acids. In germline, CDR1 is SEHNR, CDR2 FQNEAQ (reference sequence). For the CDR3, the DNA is TGTGCCAGCAGCTTAAGTAGCGGGATAAAAGAGACCCAATACTTC. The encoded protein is CASSLSSGIKETQYF.

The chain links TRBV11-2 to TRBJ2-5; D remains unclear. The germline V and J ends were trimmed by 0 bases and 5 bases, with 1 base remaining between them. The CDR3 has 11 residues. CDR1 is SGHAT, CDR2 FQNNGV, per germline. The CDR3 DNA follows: TGTGCCAGCAGCTTAGACGAGACCCAGTACTTC. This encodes CASSLDETQYF.